A single sample gave rise to the 29 T cell receptor beta chains below, sequenced in a study of T cells in Graves' hyperthyroidism and ophthalmopathy. RNA transcripts yielded amplified TCR beta CDR3 regions. During a first-round RT-PCR of the TCR CDR3, the HTBI primer set was used. MiXCR was run by TCRdb on the multiplex PCR reads, yielding one entry per CDR3 protein. Of about 520,000 distinct CDR3 sequences listed, around a quarter are singletons. Sequencing used blood. These receptors were taken from a woman in her 30s with Graves' ophthalmopathy.

The rearrangement links TRBV7-2 to TRBJ2-2, with 7 bases identical to TRBD2. The CDR3 totals 16 residues. Germline trimming cut 0 bases from V and 10 bases from J; bases unmatched to any gene: 11. Germline CDR1 SGHTA, CDR2 FQGNSA. The CDR3 reads CASSLAAAAGTMELFF. DNA for the CDR3: TGTGCCAGCAGCTTAGCCGCCGCGGCGGGGACTATGGAGCTGTTTTTT.

This clonotype showed up many times. V gene TRBV14 combines with J gene TRBJ2-5; D gene ambiguous. The CDR3 covers 13 residues. The V and J ends lost 2 bases and 1 base respectively, with 5 bases between them. Germline V gives CDR1 SGHDN, CDR2 FVKESK. CDR3 in amino acids: CASSQQVQETQYF. DNA of the CDR3: TGTGCCAGCAGCCAACAAGTCCAAGAGACCCAGTACTTC.

This clonotype was detected ten times or more. This sequence joins TRBV20-1 and TRBJ2-7; D remains unclear. Germline V gene sequence: CDR1 DFQATT, CDR2 SNEGSKA (reference sequence). This CDR3 is built from 12 residues. Trimming took off 6 bases at V and 4 bases at J, with 13 bases between the two ends. The CDR3 is CSAKQSGYEQYF. The DNA for the CDR3 is TGCAGTGCCAAGCAATCCGGATACGAGCAGTACTTC.

This clonotype appeared a few times. The chain combines TRBV7-8 with TRBJ2-7, with D uncertain. Germline lookup yields CDR1 SGHVS and CDR2 FQNEAQ. The CDR3 runs 14 residues. The V gene lost 3 bases and the J gene lost 1 base, with 10 bases spanning the gap. The CDR3 protein is CASSFGPGSYEQYF. CDR3 in DNA: TGTGCCAGCAGCTTCGGTCCTGGATCCTACGAGCAGTACTTC.

This clonotype was picked up many times. V is TRBV19 and J is TRBJ1-2, with a tentative D call TRBD1 (5 bases). The CDR3 has 13 amino acids. Trimming took off 7 bases at V and 8 bases at J, with 17 bases between the two ends. Germline values: CDR1 LNHDA, CDR2 SQIVND (reference sequence). This CDR3 is CASKRDYGSGYTF. CDR3 nucleotide sequence: TGTGCCAGTAAAAGGGACTACGGTTCGGGCTACACCTTC.

This chain connects TRBV25-1 to TRBJ1-1; TRBD1 matches at 7 bases. Germline CDR1 MGHDK, CDR2 SYGVNS. The trim removed 4 bases at V and 1 base at J, leaving 9 bases unmatched. This CDR3 has 16 residues. In nucleotides, the CDR3 is TGTGCCAGCAGTGGCCTGGACAGGTGGGGGAACACTGAAGCTTTCTTT. Translated: CASSGLDRWGNTEAFF.

V and J are TRBV18 and TRBJ2-4; 7 positions match TRBD1. Germline V gene sequence: CDR1 KGHSH, CDR2 LQKENI. Trimming removed 4 bases from V and 0 bases from J; junction bases left unmatched: 6. The CDR3 has 16 amino acids. The CDR3: CASSQTGEIAKNIQYF. CDR3 bases: TGTGCCAGCTCACAAACAGGGGAAATAGCCAAAAACATTCAGTACTTC.

This clonotype was seen many times. CDR3 DNA: TGTGCCAGCAGGGAGGGACAGGTATTGGGAAACACCATATATTTT. As protein: CASREGQVLGNTIYF. The chain employs TRBV2 and TRBJ1-3; 8 bases map to TRBD1. J lost 4 bases, V lost 6 bases, and 8 bases had no gene match. Germline V gene data show CDR1 as SNHLY and CDR2 as FYNNEI. CDR3 size: 15 residues.

This clonotype came up a few times. The chain recombines TRBV7-9 with TRBJ2-2, with D perhaps TRBD1 (5 bases). The V and J ends lost 1 base and 6 bases respectively, with 12 bases between them. Germline V gene data show CDR1 as SEHNR and CDR2 as FQNEAQ (reference sequence). There are 15 residues in the CDR3. CDR3 amino acids: CASSLVQAGSGELFF. The CDR3 DNA reads TGTGCCAGCAGCTTAGTACAGGCTGGTTCCGGGGAGCTGTTTTTT. Full variable domain (remainder filled in from reference TRBV7-9 and TRBJ2-2): DTGVSQNPRHKITKRGQNVTFRCDPISEHNRLYWYRQTLGQGPEFLTYFQNEAQLEKSRLLSDRFSAERPKGSFSTLEIQRTEQGDSAMYLCASSLVQAGSGELFFGEGSRLTVL.

This clonotype was counted ten times or more. The gene calls are TRBV6-2 or TRBV6-3 and TRBJ1-2, with D maybe TRBD1 (5 bases). The CDR3 loop spans 17 amino acids. Germline CDR1 MNHEY, CDR2 SVGEGT. Trimming took off 2 bases at V and 2 bases at J, with 18 bases between the two ends. CDR3 sequence: CASSYTRVPGENYGYTF. The CDR3 DNA sequence: TGTGCCAGCAGTTACACCCGCGTCCCGGGGGAAAACTATGGCTACACCTTC.

The V and J genes are TRBV25-1 and TRBJ1-2; D uncertain. Looked up from germline, CDR1 is MGHDK and CDR2 is SYGVNS. With 2 bases removed from V and 2 bases from J, the gap between germline ends came to 9 bases. There are 14 residues in the CDR3. The CDR3 is CASSERLMNYGYTF. Here the CDR3 DNA reads TGTGCCAGCAGTGAACGCCTAATGAACTATGGCTACACCTTC.

At least ten counts were recorded for this clonotype. The chain carries TRBV7-8 and TRBJ1-5; D remains ambiguous. CDR1 is SGHVS and CDR2 is FQNEAQ in the germline V gene. This CDR3 has 14 amino acids. V lost 1 base and J lost 5, with 9 bases in between. As DNA, the CDR3 is TGTGCCAGCAGCTTAGTAGCAAATGATCAGCCCCAGCATTTT. This sequence encodes CASSLVANDQPQHF.

This clonotype was observed a few times. The rearrangement links TRBV28 to TRBJ2-5, with 9 bases fitting TRBD1. This CDR3 has 16 residues. Germline V gene data show CDR1 as MDHEN and CDR2 as SYDVKM. V dropped 6 bases and J dropped 5; count of bases not matched to a gene: 13. CDR3 nucleotides: TGTGCCAGCAGCCCCGACCGGGGACAGGGAACGGAGACCCAGTACTTC. The encoded protein is CASSPDRGQGTETQYF.

This clonotype was seen repeatedly, ten times or more. V gene TRBV27 combines with J gene TRBJ2-2; 13 bases align to TRBD2. CDR3 length: 18 amino acids. The germline V gene encodes CDR1 MNHEY and CDR2 SMNVEV (reference sequence). Germline trimming cut 4 bases from V and 0 bases from J; bases unmatched to any gene: 5. CDR3 in amino acids: CASSSGLAGYANTGELFF. DNA for the CDR3: TGTGCCAGCAGTTCGGGACTAGCGGGGTACGCGAACACCGGGGAGCTGTTTTTT.

This clonotype was counted at least ten times. The chain uses TRBV29-1 and TRBJ2-2; no clear D. Trimming removed 6 bases at V and 2 bases at J, with 10 bases between. This CDR3 comprises 13 residues. Germline V lookup: CDR1 SQVTM, CDR2 ANQGSEA. The CDR3 region has the DNA TGCAGCGTCGTGGGCACTAACACCGGGGAGCTGTTTTTT. Amino acid sequence: CSVVGTNTGELFF.

In this sample, this clonotype turned up many times. The rearrangement joins TRBV4-1 to TRBJ1-2; no definite D call. This CDR3 has 14 residues. Trimming took 0 bases from V and 5 from J, leaving 10 bases between them. Germline V lookup: CDR1 MGHRA, CDR2 YSYEKL. The CDR3 DNA sequence: TGCGCCAGCAGCCAAGAACTGGGAAAGTATGGCTACACCTTC. This encodes CASSQELGKYGYTF.

The chain uses TRBV11-2 and TRBJ2-7, with D possibly being TRBD2 (5 bases). Germline CDR1 SGHAT, CDR2 FQNNGV. The CDR3 is 15 residues long. Trimming took 6 bases from V and 0 from J, leaving 15 bases between them. CDR3 loop: CASSFRTVNSYEQYF. The CDR3, as DNA: TGTGCCAGCAGTTTCCGGACTGTGAACTCCTACGAGCAGTACTTC.

This clonotype showed up just a few times. The V call is TRBV28, the J call TRBJ2-5; D unresolved. Deletions cut 6 bases from V and 2 bases from J, with 13 bases between. Germline V gene data show CDR1 as MDHEN and CDR2 as SYDVKM. The CDR3 covers 14 residues. The CDR3 sequence: CASSLSGDQETQYF. CDR3 in DNA: TGTGCCAGCAGCCTCTCAGGAGATCAAGAGACCCAGTACTTC.

A few counts support this clonotype. The chain joins TRBV6-1 to TRBJ1-5; TRBD1 matches at 10 bases. Per the germline V gene, CDR1 is MNHNS and CDR2 is SASEGT. Germline trimming cut 1 base from V and 2 bases from J; bases unmatched to any gene: 5. CDR3 length equals 17 residues. The CDR3 bases are TGTGCCAGCAGTGAAGGGGACAGGGGCTGGGGCAATCAGCCCCAGCATTTT. Translation gives CASSEGDRGWGNQPQHF.

This clonotype was seen ten or more times. This rearrangement joins TRBV20-1 to TRBJ1-5; D gene ambiguous. V shed 2 bases and J shed 7 bases, with 9 bases lying between them. The germline V gene encodes CDR1 DFQATT and CDR2 SNEGSKA (reference sequence). This CDR3 contains 12 residues. DNA for the CDR3: TGCAGTGCTAGAAGGCGAGAGCAGCCCCAGCATTTT. Encoded protein: CSARRREQPQHF.

This clonotype has only a few counts. The chain couples TRBV6-5 to TRBJ1-1; D is unresolved. In germline, CDR1 is MNHEY, CDR2 SVGAGI. V lost 2 bases to trimming and J lost 6 bases, with 16 bases between them. This CDR3 is 15 amino acids long. In nucleotides, the CDR3 is TGTGCCAGCAGTTACACCTGGACGGGAGGAGCTGAAGCTTTCTTT. Translated: CASSYTWTGGAEAFF.

The chain uses TRBV2 and TRBJ2-5, with 9 positions matching TRBD1. This CDR3 is 14 amino acids long. V lost 6 bases to trimming and J lost 5 bases; unmatched junction nucleotides: 7. Germline V lookup: CDR1 SNHLY, CDR2 FYNNEI. CDR3 protein: CASSEGQGGETQYF. The CDR3 DNA reads as TGTGCCAGCAGCGAGGGACAGGGAGGGGAGACCCAGTACTTC.

This clonotype showed up many times. The J gene is TRBJ1-1, the V gene TRBV6-1, with no clear D. The germline gives CDR1 MNHNS, CDR2 SASEGT. The V gene lost 7 bases and the J gene lost 3 bases, with 6 bases spanning the gap. This CDR3 is built from 11 residues. CDR3: CASMRDTEAFF. The CDR3 region has the DNA TGTGCCAGCATGAGGGACACTGAAGCTTTCTTT.

The CDR3 region is CATSGWGGITEAFF. CDR3 nucleotides: TGTGCCACCAGCGGCTGGGGAGGGATCACTGAAGCTTTCTTT. The chain carries TRBV15 and TRBJ1-1; no clear D gene. Between the trimmed V and J ends, which lost 5 bases and 4 bases, there was a span of 14 bases. The germline V gene encodes CDR1 LNHNV and CDR2 YYDKDF (reference sequence). The CDR3 has 14 residues.

This clonotype has just a few counts. The chain links TRBV24-1 to TRBJ2-5; D gene ambiguous. This CDR3 spans 15 amino acids. Germline V CDR1 and CDR2: KGHDR, SFDVKD. V was clipped by 3 bases and J by 1 base, with 11 bases between them. The CDR3 is CATSDGVNSQETQYF. In DNA form, the CDR3 reads TGTGCCACCAGTGATGGGGTGAACAGCCAAGAGACCCAGTACTTC.

This clonotype was recorded many times. This chain uses TRBV6-5 with TRBJ1-6; no clear D gene. Trimming took off 2 bases at V and 5 bases at J, with 10 bases between the two ends. Germline-derived CDR1 and CDR2 are MNHEY and SVGAGI. This CDR3 contains 15 residues. This CDR3 reads CASSYAVIDNSPLHF. CDR3 bases: TGTGCCAGCAGTTACGCAGTCATTGATAATTCACCCCTCCACTTT.

The chain combines TRBV11-2 with TRBJ2-5; weak D call: TRBD1 (6 bases). The germline V and J ends were trimmed by 1 base and 5 bases, with 11 bases remaining between them. This CDR3 comprises 14 residues. The germline CDR1 and CDR2 sequences are SGHAT and FQNNGV. DNA for the CDR3: TGTGCCAGCAGCTTAGCTGGGACAAGCGAGACCCAGTACTTC. This translates into CASSLAGTSETQYF.

At least ten counts were recorded for this clonotype. J is TRBJ2-7 and V is TRBV6-2 or TRBV6-3; D gene ambiguous. The V end was cut by 2 bases, the J end by 7 bases, with 3 bases between. Germline V gene data show CDR1 as MNHEY and CDR2 as SVGEGT. CDR3 length: 10 amino acids. The CDR3 loop reads CASSYGEQYF. The CDR3 nucleotides are TGTGCCAGCAGTTACGGTGAGCAGTACTTC.

The rearrangement uses TRBV18 and TRBJ1-2; D not certain. The CDR3 consists of 16 residues. The V gene's germline CDR1 is KGHSH and CDR2 LQKENI. Trimming stripped 3 bases from V and 0 bases from J, with 14 bases between. The DNA for the CDR3 is TGTGCCAGCTCACCTGTGTCGGATGGGGCTAACTATGGCTACACCTTC. It specifies CASSPVSDGANYGYTF.